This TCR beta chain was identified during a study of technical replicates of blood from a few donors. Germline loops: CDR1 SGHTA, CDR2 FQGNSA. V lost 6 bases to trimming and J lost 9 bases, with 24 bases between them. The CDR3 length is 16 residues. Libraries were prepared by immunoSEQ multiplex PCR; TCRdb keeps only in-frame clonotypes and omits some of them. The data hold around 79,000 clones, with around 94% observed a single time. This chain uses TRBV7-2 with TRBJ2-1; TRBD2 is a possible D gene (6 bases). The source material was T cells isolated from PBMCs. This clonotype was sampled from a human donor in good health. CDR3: CASRERRLANSPEQFF. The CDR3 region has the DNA TGTGCCAGCAGAGAAAGGAGGCTAGCGAACTCTCCTGAGCAGTTCTTC.